These T cell receptor beta chains were read from a single sample in a study of T cell repertoires in cytomegalovirus infection. TCRdb re-called the reads through MiXCR, storing one row per CDR3 protein. This sample carries 350,000 to 400,000 distinct CDR3 sequences, just under 35% of them seen once, and the ten largest clones take approximately 15%. No antigens are known for them. The sequences come from cultured PBMCs, collected from culture after CMV antigen stimulation. All receptors come from a human donor in good health (CMV status not recorded). Some clones in this sample may be carry-over from other donors' samples. Each CDR3 is given with its conserved first and last residue. A D gene is named only where the DNA matches it firmly. Size is omitted from some rows. Given values are once, few, many or a class for expanded clones.

-,16,TRBV11-3,TRBJ1-6,few,TGTGCCAGCAGCGCGGCGAGGGGGGAATATAATTCACCCCTCCACTTT,CASSAARGEYNSPLHF
TRBD1,14,TRBV7-2,TRBJ1-4,-,TGTGCCAGCACCCTACTCCAGTCGAGGGGGCGCTTGTTTTTT,CASTLLQSRGRLFF
-,15,TRBV28,TRBJ2-7,-,TGTGCCAGCAGTGGACGGGCCCTTTTGTCCTACGAGCAGTACTTC,CASSGRALLSYEQYF
TRBD1,14,TRBV19,TRBJ1-2,-,TGTGCCATTCGGCAGATGGGACAGTCCTATGGCTACACCTTC,CAIRQMGQSYGYTF
-,15,TRBV7-2,TRBJ1-1,many,TGTGCCAGCAGCTTAGCGGCCCGAGTGAACACTGAAGCTTTCTTT,CASSLAARVNTEAFF
-,12,TRBV7-2,TRBJ2-5,many,TGTGCCAGCAGCCCCGTCCAAGAGACCCAGTACTTC,CASSPVQETQYF
-,17,TRBV28,TRBJ1-5,-,TGTGCCAGCAGTCTACCCCCCCAGCGGGGCGGCAATCAGCCCCAGCATTTT,CASSLPPQRGGNQPQHF
-,13,TRBV24-1,TRBJ2-3,-,TGTGCCACCAGTGAACATTCCACAGATACGCAGTATTTT,CATSEHSTDTQYF
-,13,TRBV24-1,TRBJ2-1,-,TGTGCCACCATGGGGAGCTCCTACAATGAGCAGTTCTTC,CATMGSSYNEQFF
TRBD2,18,TRBV4-1,TRBJ2-3,few,TGCGCCAGCAGCACCCTGGTGATAAGCGGGGGACCCACAGATACGCAGTATTTT,CASSTLVISGGPTDTQYF
-,13,TRBV11-2,TRBJ2-5,once,TGTGCCAGCAGCCCCGGGGGGCACGAGACCCAGTACTTC,CASSPGGHETQYF
TRBD1,13,TRBV20-1,TRBJ1-3,few,TGCAGTGCCATGGACAGGGCTGGAAACACCATATATTTT,CSAMDRAGNTIYF
TRBD2,14,TRBV28,TRBJ2-7,few,TGTGCCAGCTCGGAACTAGCGGAAGCATACGAGCAGTACTTC,CASSELAEAYEQYF
-,12,TRBV29-1,TRBJ1-1,-,TGCAGCGTTCACCGTCTTCCACATGAAGCTTTCTTT,CSVHRLPHEAFF
-,18,TRBV12-3/TRBV12-4,TRBJ1-1,-,TGTGCCAGCAACAGGGTCATTGGCGTCGAAGGGTTTAGCACTGAAGCTTTCTTT,CASNRVIGVEGFSTEAFF
-,12,TRBV7-2,TRBJ2-7,many,TGTGCCAGCAGCTTGTTTTCCTACGAGCAGTACTTC,CASSLFSYEQYF
-,15,TRBV27,TRBJ1-5,-,TGTGCCAGCAGTTTAACGCCAGTCAGCAATCAGCCCCAGCATTTT,CASSLTPVSNQPQHF
-,13,TRBV7-9,TRBJ2-5,few,TGTGCCAGCAGCTTATTTTCCCTGGAGACCCAGTACTTC,CASSLFSLETQYF
-,13,TRBV5-4,TRBJ2-7,few,TGTGCCAGCAGCTTGGTTCAGGGCTACGAGCAGTACTTC,CASSLVQGYEQYF
TRBD1,15,TRBV7-2,TRBJ2-5,many,TGTGCCAGCAGCTTACCAGGGGGCACACAAGAGACCCAGTACTTC,CASSLPGGTQETQYF